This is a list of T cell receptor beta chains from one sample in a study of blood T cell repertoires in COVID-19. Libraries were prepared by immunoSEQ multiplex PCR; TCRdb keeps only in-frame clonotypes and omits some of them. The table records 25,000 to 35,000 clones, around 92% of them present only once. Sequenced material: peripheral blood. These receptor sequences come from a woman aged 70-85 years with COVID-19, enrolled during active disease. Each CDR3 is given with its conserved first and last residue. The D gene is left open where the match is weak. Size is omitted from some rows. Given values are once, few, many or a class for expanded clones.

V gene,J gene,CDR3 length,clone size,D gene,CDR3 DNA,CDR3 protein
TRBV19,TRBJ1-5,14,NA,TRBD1,TGTGCCAGTACCGAATCGACAGGGAATCAGCCCCAGCATTTT,CASTESTGNQPQHF
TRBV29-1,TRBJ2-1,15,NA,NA,TGCAGCGTCGACCGGACTGGGCAGGCCTACAATGAGCAGTTCTTC,CSVDRTGQAYNEQFF
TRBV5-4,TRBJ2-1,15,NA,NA,TGTGCCAGCAGCCCGAACAGGGTACCCTACAATGAGCAGTTCTTC,CASSPNRVPYNEQFF
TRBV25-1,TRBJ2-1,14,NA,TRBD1,TGTGCCAGCAGTGCCGGGACAGGGGTCTATGAGCAGTTCTTC,CASSAGTGVYEQFF
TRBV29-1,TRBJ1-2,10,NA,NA,TGCAGCGTTTTGGACACATCTTCCACCTTC,CSVLDTSSTF
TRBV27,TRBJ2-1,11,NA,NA,TGTGCCAGCAGTTTGGGGCATGAGCAGTTCTTC,CASSLGHEQFF
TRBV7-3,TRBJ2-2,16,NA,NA,TGTGCCAGCAGTCCAGATCGGGGGAGCCACACCGGGGAGCTGTTTTTT,CASSPDRGSHTGELFF
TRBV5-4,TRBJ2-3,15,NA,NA,TGTGCCAGCAGCTTTCTTTCCGGTAGCACAGATACGCAGTATTTT,CASSFLSGSTDTQYF
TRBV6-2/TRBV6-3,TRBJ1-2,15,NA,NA,TGTGCCAGCAGTTACGTAGCAGGGATCAGGGATGGCTACACCTTC,CASSYVAGIRDGYTF
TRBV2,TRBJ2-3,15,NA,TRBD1,TGTGCCAGCAGACTCCAAGGGGACAGGGGTCATACGCAGTATTTT,CASRLQGDRGHTQYF
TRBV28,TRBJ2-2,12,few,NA,TGTGCCAGCAGTTCCCGGGCCGGGGAGCTGTTTTTT,CASSSRAGELFF
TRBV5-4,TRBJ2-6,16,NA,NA,TGTGCCAGCAGCTCCGCTCAGGTAACTGGGGCCAACGTCCTGACTTTC,CASSSAQVTGANVLTF
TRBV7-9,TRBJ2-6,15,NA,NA,TGTGCCAGCAGCTTAGGTATCTCTGGGGCCAACGTCCTGACTTTC,CASSLGISGANVLTF
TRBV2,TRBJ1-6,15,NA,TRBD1,TGTGCCAGCAGTTATTGGGGACAGGGTAATTCACCCCTCCACTTT,CASSYWGQGNSPLHF
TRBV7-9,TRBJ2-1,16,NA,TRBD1,TGTGCCAGCAGCTTAAAACGACAGGGGGCGGGGAATGAGCAGTTCTTC,CASSLKRQGAGNEQFF
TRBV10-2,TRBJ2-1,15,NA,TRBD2,TGCGCCAGCACGGGGAGGGCCCTCGATATCAATGAGCAGTTCTTC,CASTGRALDINEQFF
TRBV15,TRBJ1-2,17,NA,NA,TGTGCCACCAGCAGAGATCCCGCCGGACTGATTCGATATGGCTACACCTTC,CATSRDPAGLIRYGYTF
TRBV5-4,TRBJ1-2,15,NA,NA,TGTGCCAGCAGCTTGGGCCAGGGTATCGACTATGGCTACACCTTC,CASSLGQGIDYGYTF
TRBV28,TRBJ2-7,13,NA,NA,TGTGCCAGCAGCCCCCTTAGAGACTACGAGCAGTACTTC,CASSPLRDYEQYF
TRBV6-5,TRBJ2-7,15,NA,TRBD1,TGTGCCAGCAGTTCATCGGGACAGGATGGCTACGAGCAGTACTTC,CASSSSGQDGYEQYF
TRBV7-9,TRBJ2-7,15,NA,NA,TGTGCCAGCAGCTCCTGGACAGGAGGGACCTACGAGCAGTACTTC,CASSSWTGGTYEQYF
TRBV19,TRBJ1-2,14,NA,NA,TGTGCCAGTAGTATCGTAACAGGGAACTATGGCTACACCTTC,CASSIVTGNYGYTF
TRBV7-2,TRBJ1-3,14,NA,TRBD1,TGTGCCAGCAGATCGACAGGGGCTGGAAACACCATATATTTT,CASRSTGAGNTIYF
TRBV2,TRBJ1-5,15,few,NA,TGTGCCAGCAGAGGTACAGGGCTCCTGAATCAGCCCCAGCATTTT,CASRGTGLLNQPQHF
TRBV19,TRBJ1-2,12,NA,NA,TGTGCCAGTAGTCTACTCTCCTATGGCTACACCTTC,CASSLLSYGYTF
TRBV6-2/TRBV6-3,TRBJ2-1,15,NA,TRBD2,TGTGCCAGCAGTTATGCGGGAGGGCCCAGGAATGAGCAGTTCTTC,CASSYAGGPRNEQFF
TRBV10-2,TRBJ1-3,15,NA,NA,TGCGCCAGCAGTGAAACGCCGGGGGCTGGAAACACCATATATTTT,CASSETPGAGNTIYF
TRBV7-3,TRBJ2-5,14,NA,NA,TGTGCCAGCAGCTTAATTGCGGGACAAGAGACCCAGTACTTC,CASSLIAGQETQYF
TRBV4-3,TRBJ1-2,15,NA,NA,TGCGCCAGCAGCCAAGACACAGGCGATAACTATGGCTACACCTTC,CASSQDTGDNYGYTF
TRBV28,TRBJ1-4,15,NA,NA,TGTGCCAGCAGTTCAACCGGGGGAACTAATGAAAAACTGTTTTTT,CASSSTGGTNEKLFF
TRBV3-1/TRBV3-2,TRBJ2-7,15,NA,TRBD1,TGTGCCAGCAGCCATCGGGGACAGGGTTTCTACGAGCAGTACTTC,CASSHRGQGFYEQYF
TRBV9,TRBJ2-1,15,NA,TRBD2,TGTGCCAGCGGAGTAGCGGGAGGGCCTTTCAATGAGCAGTTCTTC,CASGVAGGPFNEQFF
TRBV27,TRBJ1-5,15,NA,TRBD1,TGTGCCAGCAGTTTAAGGGGACAGGGCGATCAGCCCCAGCATTTT,CASSLRGQGDQPQHF
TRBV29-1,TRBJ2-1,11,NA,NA,TGCAGCGTTGGTTCTTACAATAAGCAGTTCTTC,CSVGSYNKQFF
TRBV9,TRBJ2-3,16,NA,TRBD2,TGTGCCAGCAGCGGACTTGGGACTAGCGGGGTGGGTACGCAGTATTTT,CASSGLGTSGVGTQYF